A selection of T cell receptor beta chains follows, all from one sample in a study of CD8+ T cells in alopecia areata. Clones were read by immunoSEQ multiplex PCR, and TCRdb kept only the in-frame ones, dropping some. The sample contains approximately 170,000 clones, 50% to 60% of which appear only once. The sequencing used CD4+ T cells sorted from blood, collected at week 4, from a patient treated with tofacitinib. Receptor source: a human donor with alopecia areata. Each CDR3 is given with its conserved first and last residue. The D gene is left open where the match is weak. Clone size is not always given. Where it is, it says once, few, many or a class for expanded clones.

CDR3 | DNA | J | V | size | D
CASRLTQGETQYF | TGTGCCAGCAGACTGACTCAGGGGGAGACCCAGTACTTC | TRBJ2-5 | TRBV2 | . | .
CASMTIRDRTYEQYF | TGTGCCAGCATGACCATCCGGGACAGGACCTACGAGCAGTACTTC | TRBJ2-7 | TRBV6-5 | once | TRBD1
CAIEGLSSYEQYF | TGTGCCATAGAAGGACTATCTTCATACGAGCAGTACTTC | TRBJ2-7 | TRBV30 | once | .
CASSRQENTEAFF | TGTGCCAGCAGCCGGCAGGAGAACACTGAAGCTTTCTTT | TRBJ1-1 | TRBV7-2 | . | .
CASSLPDSYGYTF | TGCGCCAGCAGCCTCCCAGATAGCTATGGCTACACCTTC | TRBJ1-2 | TRBV4-1 | . | .
CSAQEPSYEQYF | TGCAGCGCCCAGGAGCCCTCCTACGAGCAGTACTTC | TRBJ2-7 | TRBV29-1 | few | .
CASSVDRGEQYF | TGCGCCAGCAGCGTTGACAGGGGTGAGCAGTACTTC | TRBJ2-7 | TRBV5-1 | few | TRBD1
CASSFASGAYEQYF | TGTGCCAGCAGCTTCGCTAGCGGGGCCTACGAGCAGTACTTC | TRBJ2-7 | TRBV11-1 | few | TRBD2
CAWSVVRYGELFF | TGTGCCTGGAGTGTAGTGCGATACGGGGAGCTGTTTTTT | TRBJ2-2 | TRBV30 | . | .
CASSFLSSEQYF | TGTGCCAGCAGTTTCCTATCTAGCGAGCAGTACTTC | TRBJ2-7 | TRBV27 | . | .
CASSPDQGGTEAFF | TGTGCCAGCTCACCAGATCAGGGAGGCACTGAAGCTTTCTTT | TRBJ1-1 | TRBV18 | once | .
CASSIGTSSTDTQYF | TGCGCCAGCAGCATCGGGACTTCTAGCACAGATACGCAGTATTTT | TRBJ2-3 | TRBV5-1 | . | .
CASAQGSGLEAFF | TGTGCCAGCGCACAGGGCTCTGGTCTTGAGGCTTTCTTT | TRBJ1-1 | TRBV7-2 | . | .
CATSASTGTITDTQYF | TGTGCCACCAGCGCCTCGACCGGGACAATCACAGATACGCAGTATTTT | TRBJ2-3 | TRBV15 | . | .
CSVAGGGTEAFF | TGCAGCGTAGCAGGGGGCGGCACTGAAGCTTTCTTT | TRBJ1-1 | TRBV29-1 | . | TRBD1
CASSARAGAGSYEQYF | TGTGCCAGCAGCGCCCGGGCGGGGGCAGGGTCCTACGAGCAGTACTTC | TRBJ2-7 | TRBV9 | . | .
CASSSTGFSGNTIYF | TGTGCCAGCAGTTCGACAGGCTTCTCTGGAAACACCATATATTTT | TRBJ1-3 | TRBV27 | . | .
CASSQDTSTDTQYF | TGCGCCAGCAGCCAAGATACTAGCACAGATACGCAGTATTTT | TRBJ2-3 | TRBV4-1 | . | .
CASSQDSLTNTGELFF | TGCGCCAGCAGCCAAGATTCACTTACGAACACCGGGGAGCTGTTTTTT | TRBJ2-2 | TRBV4-1 | . | .
CASSPGRSETQYF | TGTGCCAGCAGTCCTGGGAGGTCTGAGACCCAGTACTTC | TRBJ2-5 | TRBV2 | . | .
CASRRGVSTEAFF | TGTGCCAGCAGGAGGGGGGTGAGCACTGAAGCTTTCTTT | TRBJ1-1 | TRBV6-6 | . | .
CSVVGPTQETQYF | TGCAGCGTTGTCGGACCGACTCAAGAGACCCAGTACTTC | TRBJ2-5 | TRBV29-1 | few | .
CSVRDRSQSNEQFF | TGCAGCGTCCGAGACCGGTCCCAGTCGAATGAGCAGTTCTTC | TRBJ2-1 | TRBV29-1 | few | .
CASSDSGSAEAFF | TGTGCCAGCAGTGATTCTGGGTCGGCTGAAGCTTTCTTT | TRBJ1-1 | TRBV28 | . | .
CASSQVVSGSYEQYF | TGCGCCAGCAGCCAAGTAGTTAGCGGGAGCTACGAGCAGTACTTC | TRBJ2-7 | TRBV4-3 | once | TRBD2
CASSFRRAQETQYF | TGTGCCAGCAGCTTTCGGAGGGCCCAAGAGACCCAGTACTTC | TRBJ2-5 | TRBV7-2 | medium-sized | .
CASSHADRSRGEQYF | TGTGCCAGCAGCCATGCCGACAGGTCACGGGGGGAGCAGTACTTC | TRBJ2-7 | TRBV7-2 | . | .